This paragraph covers one T cell receptor beta chain sequence. The data originate from a study of blood T cell repertoires in COVID-19. Study at large: Samples of COVID-19 (acute and convalescent) were obtained from the United States, Italy and Spain.

The method was immunoSEQ multiplex PCR; TCRdb's version includes in-frame clones alone and lacks a portion of them. The table includes 50,000 to 70,000 clones, around 88% detected once. Trimming cost V 3 bases and J 2 bases, with 5 bases left between them. CDR1 and CDR2 (germline): MNHEY, SVGAGI. The CDR3 consists of 13 residues. The chain links TRBV6-5 to TRBJ2-1; no clear D. The sequence came from a man between 60 and 75 years old with acute or convalescent COVID-19. The specimen sequenced was peripheral blood. The CDR3 region has the DNA TGTGCCAGCAGTTATGGAGCCTACAATGAGCAGTTCTTC. This encodes CASSYGAYNEQFF.